Sequencing of this TCR beta chain was carried out in a study of blood T cell repertoires in COVID-19 (dated by TCRdb to the early 2020s). At the level of the whole study: Samples covering the acute and convalescent phases of COVID-19 were provided by collaborators in the United States, Italy and Spain. The prospective study material was composed of cDNA or gDNA derived from T cells, B-cell-depleted T cells, or PBMCs. Deeply sampled blood TCRbeta repertoires from subjects exposed to, actively infected with, or recovered from COVID-19 were included in the dataset. The repertoires were released in a freely available public database meant as a resource for research on the immune response to SARS-CoV-2. The samples were drawn from the first 160 participants of the ongoing ImmuneRACE study and from 950 to 1,500 subjects provided by 6 global collaborators. Sample metadata almost always included a de-identified subject ID, COVID-19 status, age in years and sex. Where available, HLA class I and class II types were taken from metadata supplied by the sample provider and were not determined by assay-based typing.

General findings and caveats noted by the study authors: How much clinical and demographic metadata was included differed by source and by participant, and the metadata was provided uncurated.

The CDR3 sequence holds 15 residues, the cysteine and phenylalanine included. Just the 45-base CDR3 DNA is kept, in frame starting at base 1. V is cut by 1 base and J by 2 bases, and the space between the germline ends is 11 bases. Taken from the germline V gene, the CDR1 and CDR2 loops are SGHTA and FQGNSA. About this clone: Its antigen specificity is not known. No base quality values were provided; no much bigger clone lies one nucleotide off.

The immunoSEQ Assay, a bias-controlled multiplex PCR, was used to amplify TCRbeta CDR3 regions from genomic DNA. As for how the authors treated the data: The number of nucleated cells in each sample was estimated by amplification of reference gene primers within the assay. To quantify the absolute abundance of each unique TCRbeta CDR3 rearrangement, sequence reads were collapsed and filtered. Productive Simpson clonality was computed per sample as the square root of Simpson's diversity index over productive rearrangements. TCRdb obtained this table from immuneACCESS and retained in-frame rearrangements with V and J assigned. These tables miss some clones; where compared with another copy, unresolved V genes account for less than half of the shortfall, and the remainder is unexplained. Clone size and the V and J calls come from that table; the DNA yielded D and trimming. The sample table lists over 200,000 clones, 70% to 90% of them with a count of one. The ten most abundant clones make up approximately 11% of the sample.

Enrolling through a virtual design, the prospective study's participants ranged in age from roughly 18 to 89 years and lived across about two dozen United States geographic areas. In the prospective study, cohorts were assigned on the basis of participant-reported clinical history obtained from a screening survey and a study questionnaire. Recovered participants in ImmuneRACE Cohort 3 were defined as having two consecutive negative NP/OP PCR tests, clearance from a healthcare professional, or resolution of symptoms. Mobile phlebotomists in the prospective study collected whole blood, serum and a nasopharyngeal or oropharyngeal swab from every participant. Over an approximately 2-month period, participants in the prospective study had the option of providing additional blood draws and questionnaires. Prospective study blood samples were shipped either frozen or at room temperature before DNA extraction.

In this chain, TRBV7-2 is recombined with TRBJ2-5; the D region possibly corresponds to TRBD2 (6 bases align). This receptor was identified in a man aged 30 to 45 who had recovered from COVID-19. The specimen sequenced was PBMCs or T cells enriched from blood (not recorded which). The sequenced DNA: TGTGCCAGCAGCTTAGTTGCGGGATTACAAGAGACCCAGTACTTC. Its translation reads: CASSLVAGLQETQYF.